This T cell receptor (beta chain) was found in a study of beta chain features in type 1 diabetes. Deletions cut 5 bases from V and 0 bases from J, with 11 bases between. The CDR3 length is 15 residues. The germline V gene has CDR1 MDHEN and CDR2 SYDVKM. Overall study results and limits: A moderate, significant TCRB CDR3 shortening appeared in type 1 diabetes across four CD4+ subsets. A potential PCR bias toward shorter templates would be equal in patient and control samples.

Sequencing targeted expressed TCRB transcripts, as all isolated RNA had been reverse transcribed. Clones were read by immunoSEQ multiplex PCR, and TCRdb kept only the in-frame ones, dropping some. The sample lists fewer than 400,000 clones, about a tenth occurring once. Concerning this clone itself: Its antigen is still unknown.

Post-sort purity exceeded 95% for all sorted populations. The TCR sequence derives from a young man with type 1 diabetes. Input material: central memory CD4+ T cells from blood. The rearrangement joins TRBV28 to TRBJ1-5; D not resolved. CDR3 DNA: TGTGCCAGCAGTGTTCGGGTTTATAGCAATCAGCCCCAGCATTTT. This codes for CASSVRVYSNQPQHF.